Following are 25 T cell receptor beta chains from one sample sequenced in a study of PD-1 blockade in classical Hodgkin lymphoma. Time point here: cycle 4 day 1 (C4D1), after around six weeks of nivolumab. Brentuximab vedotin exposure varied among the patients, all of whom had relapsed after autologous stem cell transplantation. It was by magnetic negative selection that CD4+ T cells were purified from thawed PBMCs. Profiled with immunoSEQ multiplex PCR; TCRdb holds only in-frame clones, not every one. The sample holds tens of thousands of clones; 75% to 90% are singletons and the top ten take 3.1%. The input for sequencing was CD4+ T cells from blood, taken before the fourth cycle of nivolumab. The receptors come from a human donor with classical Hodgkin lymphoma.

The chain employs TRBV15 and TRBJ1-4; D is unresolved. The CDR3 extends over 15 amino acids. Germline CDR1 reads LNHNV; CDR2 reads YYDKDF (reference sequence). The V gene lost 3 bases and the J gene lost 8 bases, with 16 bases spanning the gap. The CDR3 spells CATSSHTDNDEKLFF. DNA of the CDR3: TGTGCCACCAGCAGCCATACCGACAATGACGAAAAACTGTTTTTT.

The CDR3 region is CASSLEGRWNTEAFF. CDR3 nucleotides: TGTGCCAGCAGCTTGGAGGGCCGGTGGAACACTGAAGCTTTCTTT. V gene TRBV5-4 combines with J gene TRBJ1-1, with D unresolved. Germline CDR1 reads SGHNT; CDR2 reads YYREEE (reference sequence). The germline V and J ends were trimmed by 0 bases and 1 base, with 10 bases remaining between them. This CDR3 is built from 15 residues.

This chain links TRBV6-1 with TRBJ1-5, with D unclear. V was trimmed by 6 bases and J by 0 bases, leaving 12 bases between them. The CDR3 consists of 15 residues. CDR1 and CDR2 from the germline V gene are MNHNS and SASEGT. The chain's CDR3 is CASRDWATSNQPQHF. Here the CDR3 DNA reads TGTGCCAGCAGGGATTGGGCGACTAGCAATCAGCCCCAGCATTTT.

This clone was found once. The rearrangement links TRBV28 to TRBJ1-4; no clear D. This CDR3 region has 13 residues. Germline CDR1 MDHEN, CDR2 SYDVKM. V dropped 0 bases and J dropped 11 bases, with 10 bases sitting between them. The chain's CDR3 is CASSLWAAEKLFF. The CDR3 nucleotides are TGTGCCAGCAGTTTATGGGCGGCCGAGAAACTGTTTTTT.

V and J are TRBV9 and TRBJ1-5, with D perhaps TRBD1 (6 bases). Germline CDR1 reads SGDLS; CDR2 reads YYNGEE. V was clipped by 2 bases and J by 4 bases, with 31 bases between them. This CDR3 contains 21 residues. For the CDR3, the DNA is TGTGCCAGCAGCGTGGCCCATACAGGGAAGGTAGGCAATGGTGGGAATCAGCCCCAGCATTTT. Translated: CASSVAHTGKVGNGGNQPQHF.

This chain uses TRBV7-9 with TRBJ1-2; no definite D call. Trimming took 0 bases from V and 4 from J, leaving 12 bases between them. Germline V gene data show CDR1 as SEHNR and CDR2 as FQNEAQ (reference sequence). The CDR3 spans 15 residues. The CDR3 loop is CASSLASPGFYGYTF. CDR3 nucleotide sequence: TGTGCCAGCAGCTTAGCCTCGCCTGGCTTCTATGGCTACACCTTC.

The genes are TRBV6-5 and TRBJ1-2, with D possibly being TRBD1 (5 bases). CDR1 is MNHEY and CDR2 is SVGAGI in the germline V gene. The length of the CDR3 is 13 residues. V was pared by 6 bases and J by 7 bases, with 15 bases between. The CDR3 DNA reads TGTGCCAGCAGACTCGGGACCGCCTCTGGCTACACCTTC. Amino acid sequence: CASRLGTASGYTF.

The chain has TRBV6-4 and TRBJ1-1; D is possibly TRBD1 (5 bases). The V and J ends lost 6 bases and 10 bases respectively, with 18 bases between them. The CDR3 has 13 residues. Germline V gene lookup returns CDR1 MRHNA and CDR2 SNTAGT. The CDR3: CASSGEVGGAAFF. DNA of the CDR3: TGTGCCAGCAGCGGGGAAGTGGGGGGTGCAGCTTTCTTT.

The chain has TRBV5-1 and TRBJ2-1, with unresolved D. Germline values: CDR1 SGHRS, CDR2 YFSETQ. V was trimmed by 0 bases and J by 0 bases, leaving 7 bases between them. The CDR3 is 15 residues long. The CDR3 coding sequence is TGCGCCAGCAGCTTGGAAGCCAGCTCCTACAATGAGCAGTTCTTC. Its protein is CASSLEASSYNEQFF. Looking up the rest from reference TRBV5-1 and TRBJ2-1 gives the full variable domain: KAGVTQTPRYLIKTRGQQVTLSCSPISGHRSVSWYQQTPGQGLQFLFEYFSETQRNKGNFPGRFSGRQFSNSRSEMNVSTLELGDSALYLCASSLEASSYNEQFFGPGTRLTVL.

The CDR3 region is CASSQGDLNQPQHF. The DNA for the CDR3 is TGTGCCAGCAGCCAAGGGGACCTCAATCAGCCCCAGCATTTT. The rearrangement joins TRBV4-2 to TRBJ1-5, with D perhaps matching TRBD1 (5 bases). Per germline, CDR1 LGHNA and CDR2 YNFKEQ. Trimming shortened V by 1 base and J by 3 bases, and 7 bases separated the two germline ends. The CDR3 runs 14 residues.

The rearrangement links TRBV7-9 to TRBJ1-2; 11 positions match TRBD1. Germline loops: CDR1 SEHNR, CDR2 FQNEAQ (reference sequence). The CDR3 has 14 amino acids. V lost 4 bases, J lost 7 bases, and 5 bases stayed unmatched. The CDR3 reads CASSYSGTGGGYTF. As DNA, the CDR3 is TGTGCCAGCAGCTATTCCGGGACAGGGGGTGGCTACACCTTC. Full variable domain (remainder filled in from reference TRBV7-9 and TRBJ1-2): DTGVSQNPRHKITKRGQNVTFRCDPISEHNRLYWYRQTLGQGPEFLTYFQNEAQLEKSRLLSDRFSAERPKGSFSTLEIQRTEQGDSAMYLCASSYSGTGGGYTFGSGTRLTVV.

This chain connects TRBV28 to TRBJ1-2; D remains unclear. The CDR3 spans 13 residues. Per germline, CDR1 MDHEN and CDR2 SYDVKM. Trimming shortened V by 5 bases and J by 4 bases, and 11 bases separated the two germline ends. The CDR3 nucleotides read TGTGCCAGCAGTATGGACTCGGGCTATGGCTACACCTTC. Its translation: CASSMDSGYGYTF.

The CDR3 DNA is TGTGCCAGCTCACCACTAGCGGGGGGCGATATCTACGAGCAGTACTTC. Amino acids: CASSPLAGGDIYEQYF. The chain has TRBV18 and TRBJ2-7; 10 bases line up with TRBD2. CDR3 length equals 16 residues. J lost 3 bases, V lost 1 base, and 6 bases had no gene match. Germline V gene sequence: CDR1 KGHSH, CDR2 LQKENI.

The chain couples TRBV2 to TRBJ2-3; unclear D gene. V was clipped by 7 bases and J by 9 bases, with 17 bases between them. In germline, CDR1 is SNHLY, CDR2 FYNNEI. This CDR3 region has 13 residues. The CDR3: CASTRGPEVTQYF. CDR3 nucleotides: TGTGCCAGCACCCGAGGACCCGAGGTGACGCAGTATTTT.

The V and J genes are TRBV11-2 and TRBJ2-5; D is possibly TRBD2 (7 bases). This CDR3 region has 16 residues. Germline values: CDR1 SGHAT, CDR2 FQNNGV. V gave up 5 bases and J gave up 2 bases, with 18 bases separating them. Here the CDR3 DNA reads TGTGCCAGCAGCCTAGGTTGGGGGGGGGCACAAGAGACCCAGTACTTC. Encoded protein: CASSLGWGGAQETQYF.

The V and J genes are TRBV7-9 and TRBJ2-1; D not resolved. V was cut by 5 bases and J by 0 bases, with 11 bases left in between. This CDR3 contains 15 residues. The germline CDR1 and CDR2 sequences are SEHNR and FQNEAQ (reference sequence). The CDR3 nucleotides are TGTGCCAGCAGCCCCGATCCGGGCTCCTACAATGAGCAGTTCTTC. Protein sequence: CASSPDPGSYNEQFF.

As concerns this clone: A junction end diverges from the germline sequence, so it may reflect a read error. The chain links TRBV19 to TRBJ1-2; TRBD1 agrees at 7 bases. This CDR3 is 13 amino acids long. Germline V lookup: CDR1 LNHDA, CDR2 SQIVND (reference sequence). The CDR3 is CASSLRGNSGYTF. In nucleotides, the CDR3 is TGTGCCAGTAGTCTCAGGGGGAACTCTGGCTACACCTTC.

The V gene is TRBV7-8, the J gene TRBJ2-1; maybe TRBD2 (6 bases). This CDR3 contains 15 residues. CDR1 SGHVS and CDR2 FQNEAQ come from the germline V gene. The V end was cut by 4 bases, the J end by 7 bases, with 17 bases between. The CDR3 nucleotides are TGTGCCAGCAGCTCCCGGTCTAGCGCGGTGAATGAGCAGTTCTTC. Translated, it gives CASSSRSSAVNEQFF. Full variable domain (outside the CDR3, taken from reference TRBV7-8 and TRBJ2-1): GAGVSQSPRYKVAKRGQDVALRCDPISGHVSLFWYQQALGQGPEFLTYFQNEAQLDKSGLPSDRFFAERPEGSVSTLKIQRTQQEDSAVYLCASSSRSSAVNEQFFGPGTRLTVL.

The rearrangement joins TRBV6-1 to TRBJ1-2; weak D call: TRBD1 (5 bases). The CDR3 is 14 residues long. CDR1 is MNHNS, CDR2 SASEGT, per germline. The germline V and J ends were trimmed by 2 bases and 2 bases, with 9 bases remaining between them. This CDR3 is CASSESTANYGYTF. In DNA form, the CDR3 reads TGTGCCAGCAGTGAATCGACAGCAAACTATGGCTACACCTTC.

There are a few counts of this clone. The CDR3 DNA reads as TGTGCCAGCAGTGACTGGGTGGCTCAGCCCCAGCATTTT. Protein: CASSDWVAQPQHF. This chain connects TRBV2 to TRBJ1-5; unclear D gene. Per germline, CDR1 SNHLY and CDR2 FYNNEI. This CDR3 contains 13 residues. V lost 3 bases and J lost 6, with 9 bases in between.

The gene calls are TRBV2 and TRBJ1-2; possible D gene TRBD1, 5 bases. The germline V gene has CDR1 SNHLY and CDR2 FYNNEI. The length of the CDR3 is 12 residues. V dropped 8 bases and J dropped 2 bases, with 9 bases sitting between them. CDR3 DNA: TGTGCCAGCCGGGGGGGAAACTATGGCTACACCTTC. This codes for CASRGGNYGYTF.

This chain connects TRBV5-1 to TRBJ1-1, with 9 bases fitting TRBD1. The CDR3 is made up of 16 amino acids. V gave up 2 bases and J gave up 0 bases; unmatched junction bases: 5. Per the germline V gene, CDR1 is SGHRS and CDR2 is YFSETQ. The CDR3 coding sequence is TGCGCCAGCAGCTTACAGGGGGCTCGTATGAACACTGAAGCTTTCTTT. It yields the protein CASSLQGARMNTEAFF.

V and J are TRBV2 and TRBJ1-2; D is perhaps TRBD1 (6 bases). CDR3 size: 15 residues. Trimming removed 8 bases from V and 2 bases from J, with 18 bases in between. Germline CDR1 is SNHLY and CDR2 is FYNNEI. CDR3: CASYRGGALNYGYTF. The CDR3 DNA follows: TGTGCCAGCTACCGTGGGGGGGCCCTAAACTATGGCTACACCTTC.

The CDR3 reads CASSRQGGNSADTQYF. CDR3 DNA: TGTGCCAGCAGCAGACAGGGAGGCAATAGCGCAGATACGCAGTATTTT. This chain links TRBV7-2 with TRBJ2-3; TRBD1 might be the D (7 bases). The germline gives CDR1 SGHTA, CDR2 FQGNSA. The CDR3 has 16 residues. Trimming removed 5 bases at V and 4 bases at J, with 19 bases between. The complete variable domain, with remaining parts taken from reference TRBV7-2 and TRBJ2-3, reads GAGVSQSPSNKVTEKGKDVELRCDPISGHTALYWYRQSLGQGLEFLIYFQGNSAPDKSGLPSDRFSAERTGGSVSTLTIQRTQQEDSAVYLCASSRQGGNSADTQYFGPGTRLTVL.

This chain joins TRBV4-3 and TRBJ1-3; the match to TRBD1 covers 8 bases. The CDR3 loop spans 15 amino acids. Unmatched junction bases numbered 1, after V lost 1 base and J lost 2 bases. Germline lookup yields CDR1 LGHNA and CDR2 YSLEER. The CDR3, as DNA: TGCGCCAGCAGCCAAGCGGACAGGGCTGGAAACACCATATATTTT. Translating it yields CASSQADRAGNTIYF.